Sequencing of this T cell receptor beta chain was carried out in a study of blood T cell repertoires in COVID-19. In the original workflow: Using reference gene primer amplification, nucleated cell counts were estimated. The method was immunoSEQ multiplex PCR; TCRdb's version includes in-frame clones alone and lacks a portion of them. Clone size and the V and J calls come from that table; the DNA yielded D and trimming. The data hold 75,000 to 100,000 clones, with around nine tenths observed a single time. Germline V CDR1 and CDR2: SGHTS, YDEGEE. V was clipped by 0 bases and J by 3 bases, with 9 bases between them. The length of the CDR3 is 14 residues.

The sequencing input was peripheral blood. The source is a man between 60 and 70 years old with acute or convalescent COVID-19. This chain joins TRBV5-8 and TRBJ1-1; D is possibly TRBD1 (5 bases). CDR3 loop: CASSLDGGDTEAFF. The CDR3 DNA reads TGTGCCAGCAGCTTGGATGGGGGGGACACTGAAGCTTTCTTT.